The 17 T cell receptor beta chains reported below all come from one sample, sequenced in a study of technical replicates of blood from four donors listed by TCRdb under 2017. To prepare the library, the immunoSEQ multiplex PCR assay was applied. Here the immuneACCESS table is served through TCRdb, limited to in-frame sequences with V and J called. Missing clones are a known gap in these copies; in checked studies unresolved V genes cover under half, and the rest lacks a known reason. Present in this sample are about 100,000 clones, 95% of which were seen just once. Under 0.4% of the sample is taken by the ten largest. The material sequenced was T cells isolated from PBMCs. The source is a human donor in good health.

The chain recombines TRBV29-1 with TRBJ2-7, with unresolved D. Germline-derived CDR1 and CDR2 are SQVTM and ANQGSEA. This CDR3 has 12 amino acids. Trimming took 4 bases from V and 2 from J, leaving 9 bases between them. This CDR3 reads CSVGGATYEQYF. CDR3 nucleotide sequence: TGCAGCGTTGGAGGTGCAACCTACGAGCAGTACTTC.

The rearrangement links TRBV27 to TRBJ2-3; D is undetermined. With 1 base removed from V and 5 bases from J, the gap between germline ends came to 4 bases. This CDR3 contains 12 residues. CDR1 and CDR2 from the germline V gene are MNHEY and SMNVEV (reference sequence). CDR3 residues: CASSLLRDTQYF. CDR3 sequence (DNA): TGTGCCAGCAGTTTATTGAGAGATACGCAGTATTTT.

V gene TRBV27 combines with J gene TRBJ1-1; the D is unclear. The CDR3 totals 13 residues. Germline V CDR1 and CDR2: MNHEY, SMNVEV (reference sequence). Trimming cost V 3 bases and J 5 bases, with 10 bases left between them. CDR3 in DNA: TGTGCCAGCAGTTTGACATTTGGGACTGAAGCTTTCTTT. It translates to CASSLTFGTEAFF.

As regards this clone: The sample holds other DNA sequences that translate to the same CDR3. This chain connects TRBV5-1 to TRBJ2-3, with D possibly matching TRBD1 (5 bases). This CDR3 has 14 residues. Trimming removed 0 bases at V and 0 bases at J, with 5 bases between. The germline V gene has CDR1 SGHRS and CDR2 YFSETQ. CDR3 sequence: CASSLGGSTDTQYF. In nucleotides, the CDR3 is TGCGCCAGCAGCTTGGGGGGCAGCACAGATACGCAGTATTTT.

This chain links TRBV10-1 with TRBJ2-2, with TRBD2 matching 8 bases. After removal of 2 bases from V and 5 bases from J, the junction contained 1 base not matched to a gene. The CDR3 is 14 amino acids. In germline, CDR1 is WNHNN, CDR2 SYGVQD (reference sequence). The DNA for the CDR3 is TGCGCCAGCAGTGAGGCGGGAGGAACCGGGGAGCTGTTTTTT. It is translated as CASSEAGGTGELFF.

The chain has TRBV5-1 and TRBJ1-1; tentatively, D is TRBD1 (5 bases). The germline V and J ends were trimmed by 5 bases and 3 bases, with 17 bases remaining between them. The CDR3 covers 15 residues. The germline V gene has CDR1 SGHRS and CDR2 YFSETQ. The CDR3 DNA reads as TGCGCCAGCAGTTTCGTCGACGGGGGGGACACTGAAGCTTTCTTT. This sequence encodes CASSFVDGGDTEAFF.

The chain joins TRBV10-1 to TRBJ2-7, with TRBD1 identical over 9 bases. This CDR3 region has 13 residues. Germline V gene lookup returns CDR1 WNHNN and CDR2 SYGVQD (reference sequence). After removal of 7 bases from V and 7 bases from J, the junction contained 8 bases not matched to a gene. This CDR3 reads CASTRDREGEQYF. The CDR3 DNA follows: TGCGCCAGCACCCGGGACAGGGAAGGGGAGCAGTACTTC.

The gene calls are TRBV19 and TRBJ1-1, with D tentatively TRBD1 (5 bases). The CDR3 contains 11 residues. Trimming shortened V by 4 bases and J by 7 bases, and 7 bases separated the two germline ends. Germline-derived CDR1 and CDR2 are LNHDA and SQIVND (reference sequence). The CDR3 loop reads CASSNGGEAFF. CDR3 in DNA: TGTGCCAGTAGTAACGGGGGTGAAGCTTTCTTT. Full variable domain (rest looked up from reference TRBV19 and TRBJ1-1): DGGITQSPKYLFRKEGQNVTLSCEQNLNHDAMYWYRQDPGQGLRLIYYSQIVNDFQKGDIAEGYSVSREKKESFPLTVTSAQKNPTAFYLCASSNGGEAFFGQGTRLTVV.

This chain links TRBV4-2 with TRBJ2-7; 13 nucleotides match TRBD2. CDR1 LGHNA and CDR2 YNFKEQ come from the germline V gene. V was pared by 1 base and J by 4 bases, with 7 bases of the junction left unmatched. The CDR3 totals 17 residues. CDR3: CASSQAGLAGREYEQYF. CDR3 nucleotides: TGTGCCAGCAGCCAAGCGGGACTAGCGGGACGTGAGTACGAGCAGTACTTC.

This chain joins TRBV5-4 and TRBJ2-3, with 7 bases fitting TRBD2. Germline loops: CDR1 SGHNT, CDR2 YYREEE (reference sequence). Trimming took 0 bases from V and 5 from J; bases not matched to a gene: 3. This CDR3 has 14 amino acids. In DNA form, the CDR3 reads TGTGCCAGCAGCTTGGCCGCTAGCGGAGATACGCAGTATTTT. Protein sequence: CASSLAASGDTQYF.

This sequence joins TRBV29-1 and TRBJ1-3; D is undetermined. Trimming shortened V by 4 bases and J by 4 bases, and 5 bases separated the two germline ends. Germline V gene lookup returns CDR1 SQVTM and CDR2 ANQGSEA. The CDR3 runs 11 residues. CDR3 sequence (DNA): TGCAGCGTTGTTTCGGGAAACACCATATATTTT. Translated, it gives CSVVSGNTIYF.

This rearrangement joins TRBV4-3 to TRBJ2-7, with a weak D call TRBD2 (5 bases). CDR3 length: 14 residues. The V end lost 1 base, the J end lost 2 bases, and 9 bases lay between the germline ends. Per germline, CDR1 LGHNA and CDR2 YSLEER. The chain's CDR3 is CASSQGPGTYEQYF. The CDR3 nucleotides are TGCGCCAGCAGCCAAGGGCCGGGAACCTACGAGCAGTACTTC.

This chain links TRBV7-8 with TRBJ1-5, with D perhaps matching TRBD1 (5 bases). V was trimmed by 7 bases and J by 5 bases, leaving 15 bases between them. Per the germline V gene, CDR1 is SGHVS and CDR2 is FQNEAQ. The CDR3 length is 14 residues. The CDR3 DNA is TGTGCCAGCACCATGAAGGAGGGGCATCAGCCCCAGCATTTT. Protein product: CASTMKEGHQPQHF.

V and J are TRBV11-3 and TRBJ2-3; a possible D gene is TRBD2 (5 bases). V lost 3 bases and J 4 bases, leaving 17 bases between the germline ends. This CDR3 has 16 residues. CDR1 is SGHNT, CDR2 YENEEA, per germline. CDR3 nucleotides: TGTGCCAGCAGCTTCTCTAGAGGGTTAGCTGCAGATACGCAGTATTTT. Translation: CASSFSRGLAADTQYF.

V usage is TRBV19 and J usage is TRBJ2-7; 7 bases align to TRBD1. Losses at the gene ends were 3 bases for V and 4 bases for J; bases not matched to a gene: 3. The CDR3 extends over 13 amino acids. Germline lookup yields CDR1 LNHDA and CDR2 SQIVND (reference sequence). Here the CDR3 reads CASSISRGYEQYF. The CDR3 region has the DNA TGTGCCAGTAGTATCTCCAGGGGGTACGAGCAGTACTTC.

This sequence joins TRBV5-8 and TRBJ2-3; 11 nucleotides match TRBD2. Germline V gene data show CDR1 as SGHTS and CDR2 as YDEGEE. Trimming took 2 bases from V and 3 from J; bases not matched to a gene: 2. This CDR3 has 15 amino acids. The CDR3 loop is CASSLLAGVTDTQYF. The DNA for the CDR3 is TGTGCCAGCAGCTTACTAGCGGGAGTTACAGATACGCAGTATTTT.

This clone was recorded once. The chain is built from TRBV2 and TRBJ2-3; 7 nucleotides line up with TRBD1. CDR1 SNHLY and CDR2 FYNNEI come from the germline V gene. V lost 10 bases and J lost 3; bases outside the gene matches: 13. There are 15 residues in the CDR3. The CDR3 region is CATQTGLTHTDTQYF. CDR3 nucleotides: TGTGCCACCCAGACAGGGTTGACCCATACAGATACGCAGTATTTT.